One TCR beta chain is described in this entry. The data are from a study of response to subunit inactivated influenza vaccine. TCRdb independently ran MiXCR on the RT-PCR reads; one entry per CDR3 protein. The sample consists of around 480,000 distinct CDR3 sequences, about 10% of them appearing once. Sequenced here: PBMCs from blood, sampled around seven weeks after vaccination. This sequence originates from a middle-aged man who received an inactivated influenza vaccine.

The CDR3 loop reads CASSYGLRTTSTQYF. For the CDR3, the DNA is TGTGCCAGCAGTTATGGGCTCAGAACTACCTCTACGCAGTATTTT. The V and J genes are TRBV6-2 or TRBV6-3 and TRBJ2-3; D unresolved. This CDR3 has 15 residues. Trimming left V 3 bases short and J 8 bases short, with 18 bases between. Germline V gene sequence: CDR1 MNHEY, CDR2 SVGEGT.